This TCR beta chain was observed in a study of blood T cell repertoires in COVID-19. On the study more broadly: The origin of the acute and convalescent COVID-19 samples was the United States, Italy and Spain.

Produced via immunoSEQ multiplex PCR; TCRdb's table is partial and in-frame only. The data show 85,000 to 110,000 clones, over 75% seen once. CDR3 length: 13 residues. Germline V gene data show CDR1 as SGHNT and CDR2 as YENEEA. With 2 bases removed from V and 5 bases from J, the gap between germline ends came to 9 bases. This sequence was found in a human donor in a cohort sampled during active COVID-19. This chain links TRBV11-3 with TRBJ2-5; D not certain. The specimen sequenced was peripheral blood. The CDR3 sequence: CASSLTQRETQYF. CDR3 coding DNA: TGTGCCAGCAGCTTAACCCAGAGGGAGACCCAGTACTTC.